The 11 T cell receptor beta chains below come from one sample, sequenced in a study of control samples from healthy donors and cancer patients. Sequenced by immunoSEQ multiplex PCR; TCRdb stores in-frame clones only, minus some. The repertoire holds 110,000 or so clones, with roughly 80% as singletons. The sequencing input was blood. Every receptor here comes from a woman aged 50 to 60 in good health.

The J gene is TRBJ2-2, the V gene TRBV5-4; TRBD1 or TRBD2 may be the D gene (5 bases each). Trimming shortened V by 0 bases and J by 7 bases, and 10 bases separated the two germline ends. There are 14 residues in the CDR3. Germline V gives CDR1 SGHNT, CDR2 YYREEE (reference sequence). The CDR3 DNA reads as TGTGCCAGCAGCTTGGTAGGGGACCACGGGGAGCTGTTTTTT. Its translation is CASSLVGDHGELFF.

V gene TRBV9 combines with J gene TRBJ2-2, with TRBD2 identical over 9 bases. The V gene end was trimmed by 3 bases and the J gene end by 4 bases; junction bases not matched to a gene: 7. CDR3 length equals 16 residues. Germline CDR1 is SGDLS and CDR2 is YYNGEE. The CDR3 sequence is CASSGGAGGGTGELFF. DNA of the CDR3: TGTGCCAGCAGCGGGGGAGCGGGGGGAGGCACCGGGGAGCTGTTTTTT.

The chain carries TRBV7-2 and TRBJ2-7, with D possibly matching TRBD2 (5 bases). Trimming took 1 base from V and 2 from J, leaving 12 bases between them. The CDR3 is made up of 15 amino acids. Germline V CDR1 and CDR2: SGHTA, FQGNSA. The CDR3 region has the DNA TGTGCCAGCAGCTTAGAGGGCGGGCCACCCTACGAGCAGTACTTC. Its translation is CASSLEGGPPYEQYF.

This chain links TRBV28 with TRBJ1-1; possible D gene TRBD1, 6 bases. V was pared by 6 bases and J by 11 bases, with 22 bases between. CDR1 MDHEN and CDR2 SYDVKM come from the germline V gene. The CDR3 is made up of 14 amino acids. The CDR3 loop reads CASREGGDFLTAFF. CDR3 sequence (DNA): TGTGCCAGCAGGGAGGGGGGAGACTTTTTGACGGCTTTCTTT.

The V call is TRBV12-3 or TRBV12-4, the J call TRBJ1-5; D not certain. The CDR3 consists of 12 residues. V lost 1 base to trimming and J lost 10 bases, with 8 bases between them. CDR3 amino acids: CASSLEVGPQHF. The CDR3 DNA is TGTGCCAGCAGTTTAGAGGTAGGCCCCCAGCATTTT.

The chain combines TRBV7-2 with TRBJ2-1; the D is unclear. Trimming took 3 bases from V and 3 from J, leaving 15 bases between them. Germline V gives CDR1 SGHTA, CDR2 FQGNSA. CDR3 length equals 16 residues. Written as DNA, the CDR3 is TGTGCCAGCAGCTTCCCTCTAGTGGTAGGCTACAATGAGCAGTTCTTC. It yields the protein CASSFPLVVGYNEQFF.

V is TRBV21-1 and J is TRBJ1-1; TRBD1 was called by the table and not checked on the DNA. TRBV21-1 is a recognized pseudogene. The CDR3 extends over 17 amino acids. Here the CDR3 DNA reads TGTGCCAGCAATCGACTCCCCTTAAAGGGACAGAACACTGAAGCTTTCTTT. Protein product: CASNRLPLKGQNTEAFF.

CDR3 in amino acids: CASTEGARQPQHF. CDR3 nucleotide sequence: TGCGCCAGCACCGAGGGGGCTAGGCAGCCCCAGCATTTT. The chain uses TRBV10-2 and TRBJ1-5; 7 bases agree with TRBD1. This CDR3 has 13 residues. Germline V gene sequence: CDR1 WSHSY, CDR2 SAAADI. V lost 7 bases to trimming and J lost 7 bases; unmatched junction nucleotides: 7.

This clone occurred once. The DNA of the CDR3 is TGTGCCAGCTCACCATCCTTGGGCAATCAGCCCCAGCATTTT. Protein sequence: CASSPSLGNQPQHF. The V call is TRBV18, the J call TRBJ1-5; D remains unclear. The V gene lost 2 bases and the J gene lost 2 bases, with 7 bases spanning the gap. Germline V gene data show CDR1 as KGHSH and CDR2 as LQKENI. The CDR3 is 14 amino acids.

This rearrangement joins TRBV2 to TRBJ2-5; 11 nucleotides line up with TRBD2. The germline gives CDR1 SNHLY, CDR2 FYNNEI. This CDR3 has 17 amino acids. The V and J ends lost 7 bases and 1 base, in that order; junction bases with no gene match: 11. As DNA, the CDR3 is TGTGCCAGCACCGGGACTAGCGGTTTCGGAGGCCAAGAGACCCAGTACTTC. Amino acid sequence: CASTGTSGFGGQETQYF.

This chain joins TRBV4-2 and TRBJ1-1, with TRBD1 matching 7 bases. V shed 5 bases, J shed 1 base, and the junction held 4 bases outside the gene matches. The germline V gene encodes CDR1 LGHNA and CDR2 YNFKEQ. The CDR3 is made up of 14 amino acids. CDR3 protein: CASSSRTGNTEAFF. Here the CDR3 DNA reads TGTGCCAGCAGCTCCAGGACAGGGAACACTGAAGCTTTCTTT.